The 8 T cell receptor beta chains reported below all come from one sample, sequenced in a study of OX40 agonist ivuxolimab in advanced cancers. Libraries were prepared through the immunoSEQ multiplex PCR assay. TCRdb took this table from immuneACCESS and kept in-frame rearrangements with V and J called. Such tables lack part of the clones; where checked against another copy, unresolved V genes explain under half of the gap, and the rest is unexplained. In all, the sample holds nearly 35,000 clones, and approximately 90% of those were seen once. The top ten clonotypes cover about 33% of the sample. The starting material was CD4+ or CD8+ T cells sorted from blood, obtained in a trial of the OX40 agonist ivuxolimab. These TCRs come from an adult with an advanced solid tumor such as melanoma, head and neck, liver or kidney cancer.

This chain links TRBV27 with TRBJ2-3; D might be TRBD1 or TRBD2, each matching 5 bases. The germline V gene has CDR1 MNHEY and CDR2 SMNVEV (reference sequence). The CDR3 is 16 residues long. With 3 bases removed from V and 0 bases from J, the gap between germline ends came to 13 bases. This chain's CDR3 is CASSFAGAPSTDTQYF. In DNA form, the CDR3 reads TGTGCCAGCAGTTTCGCCGGGGCCCCAAGCACAGATACGCAGTATTTT.

V gene TRBV27 combines with J gene TRBJ2-2; TRBD2 matches 10 bases. CDR1 is MNHEY, CDR2 SMNVEV, per germline (reference sequence). V dropped 3 bases and J dropped 6; count of bases not matched to a gene: 4. The CDR3 loop spans 15 amino acids. Here the CDR3 DNA reads TGTGCCAGCAGTTTTTCCAGCGGGAGGGCCGGGGAGCTGTTTTTT. Its protein is CASSFSSGRAGELFF.

The J gene is TRBJ2-3, the V gene TRBV16, with D unresolved. With 6 bases removed from V and 6 bases from J, the gap between germline ends came to 10 bases. Germline CDR1 KGHSY, CDR2 FQNENV. There are 12 residues in the CDR3. The CDR3 DNA reads as TGTGCCAGCAGTCCAAGGCTGGATACGCAGTATTTT. Translated, it gives CASSPRLDTQYF. The variable domain in full, completed from reference TRBV16 and TRBJ2-3, reads GEEVAQTPKHLVRGEGQKAKLYCAPIKGHSYVFWYQQVLKNEFKFLISFQNENVFDETGMPKERFSAKCLPNSPCSLEIQATKLEDSAVYFCASSPRLDTQYFGPGTRLTVL.

This rearrangement joins TRBV11-2 to TRBJ2-3; D gene ambiguous. The CDR3 is 11 amino acids. Between the trimmed V and J ends, which lost 3 bases and 2 bases, there was a span of 0 bases. The germline V gene has CDR1 SGHAT and CDR2 FQNNGV. The CDR3 bases are TGTGCCAGCAGCTTCACAGATACGCAGTATTTT. This codes for CASSFTDTQYF.

The chain is built from TRBV15 and TRBJ2-1, with TRBD1 matching over 7 bases. Germline V gene lookup returns CDR1 LNHNV and CDR2 YYDKDF (reference sequence). This CDR3 has 16 residues. Trimming removed 0 bases from V and 7 bases from J; junction bases left unmatched: 9. Here the CDR3 reads CATSREGTGVGNEQFF. The CDR3, as DNA: TGTGCCACCAGCAGAGAGGGAACAGGGGTGGGGAATGAGCAGTTCTTC.

In this sample, this clone turned up a few times. A junction boundary mismatches the germline segment, possibly from a read error. The genes are TRBV7-2 and TRBJ1-3; D gene ambiguous. CDR1 is SGHTA and CDR2 is FQGNSA in the germline V gene. The CDR3 runs to 13 residues. CDR3 sequence (DNA): TGCGCCAGCAGCCCTCTAGGTGGAAACACCATATATTTT. Translating gives CASSPLGGNTIYF.

This chain connects TRBV9 to TRBJ1-1; tentatively, D is TRBD1 (6 bases). In germline, CDR1 is SGDLS, CDR2 YYNGEE. Between the trimmed V and J ends, which lost 6 bases and 8 bases, there was a span of 11 bases. This CDR3 is built from 11 residues. The CDR3 here is CASTSGQEAFF. The CDR3 region has the DNA TGTGCCAGCACCAGCGGACAGGAAGCTTTCTTT.

The chain couples TRBV29-1 to TRBJ1-1, with D uncertain. Germline values: CDR1 SQVTM, CDR2 ANQGSEA. V lost 4 bases to trimming and J lost 3 bases, with 12 bases between them. This CDR3 has 13 residues. In DNA form, the CDR3 reads TGCAGCGTTGTAGGGAGTGGTTACACTGAAGCTTTCTTT. It encodes CSVVGSGYTEAFF.